The next 15 T cell receptor beta chains were all read from a single sample in a study of T cell responses to AZD1222 COVID-19 vaccine. The data were produced by immunoSEQ multiplex PCR, yet TCRdb's version contains in-frame clones alone and is incomplete. The sample has about 86,000 clones; approximately 82% are singletons. The source was peripheral blood, collected on day 0 of AZD1222 vaccination. These receptors were taken from an adult in good health.

The chain has TRBV19 and TRBJ2-1; TRBD2 aligns across 8 bases. Germline V gene sequence: CDR1 LNHDA, CDR2 SQIVND (reference sequence). CDR3 length: 15 amino acids. After removal of 5 bases from V and 5 bases from J, the junction contained 8 bases not matched to a gene. CDR3 sequence (DNA): TGTGCCAGTAGTCGCAGCGGGAGTCGCAACAATGAGCAGTTCTTC. Protein product: CASSRSGSRNNEQFF.

This clone was seen a single time. The chain links TRBV27 to TRBJ2-5; D is unclear. The CDR3 consists of 14 residues. Trimming took 2 bases from V and 5 from J, leaving 12 bases between them. CDR1 is MNHEY, CDR2 SMNVEV, per germline (reference sequence). The CDR3 sequence is CASSLNSFPETQYF. CDR3 DNA sequence: TGTGCCAGCAGTTTAAACAGTTTCCCGGAGACCCAGTACTTC.

The V call is TRBV10-3, the J call TRBJ1-5; 7 positions match TRBD1. J gave up 5 bases and V 0 bases, and 4 bases lay outside the gene matches. Germline CDR1 and CDR2: ENHRY and SYGVKD. The CDR3 covers 15 residues. This CDR3 reads CAISESDREDQPQHF. The CDR3 DNA follows: TGTGCCATCAGTGAGTCTGACAGGGAGGATCAGCCCCAGCATTTT.

This clone was observed a few times. The rearrangement uses TRBV3-1 (or the pseudogene TRBV3-2) and TRBJ2-3, with D possibly matching TRBD2 (5 bases). The CDR3 loop spans 14 amino acids. Between the trimmed V and J ends, which lost 5 bases and 3 bases, there was a span of 12 bases. Germline V gene lookup returns CDR1 LGHDT and CDR2 YNNKEL (reference sequence). The CDR3 loop reads CASSTLTGTDTQYF. The CDR3 DNA reads as TGTGCCAGCAGCACCCTGACGGGGACAGATACGCAGTATTTT.

The rearrangement uses TRBV6-2 or TRBV6-3 and TRBJ2-5; D uncertain. V lost 5 bases, J lost 4 bases, and 11 bases lay in between. The length of the CDR3 is 13 residues. Germline lookup yields CDR1 MNHEY and CDR2 SVGEGT. CDR3 nucleotide sequence: TGTGCCAGCAGTCTACCGGTGGTAGAGACCCAGTACTTC. As protein: CASSLPVVETQYF.

The V gene is TRBV5-6, the J gene TRBJ2-4; D perhaps matches TRBD1 (6 bases). The CDR3 consists of 14 residues. Germline-derived CDR1 and CDR2 are SGHDT and YYEEEE. Between the trimmed V and J ends, which lost 1 base and 6 bases, there was a span of 11 bases. CDR3 coding DNA: TGTGCCAGCAGCTTGCGGGGCAGGGGAAACATTCAGTACTTC. Translating gives CASSLRGRGNIQYF.

This clone was seen a handful of times. In DNA, the CDR3 is TGTGCCAGCAGCCAAGCCGTTAGTGCGCCCTACAATGAGCAGTTCTTC. The encoded protein is CASSQAVSAPYNEQFF. The V gene is TRBV3-1 (or the pseudogene TRBV3-2), the J gene TRBJ2-1; D gene unclear. V lost 1 base to trimming and J lost 2 bases, with 12 bases between them. CDR1 and CDR2 from the germline V gene are LGHDT and YNNKEL (reference sequence). This CDR3 is 16 amino acids long.

The CDR3: CASSTGRSTYEQYF. CDR3 in DNA: TGTGCCAGCAGCACGGGGAGGTCCACCTACGAGCAGTACTTC. The chain uses TRBV9 and TRBJ2-7, with D possibly TRBD2 on 6 matching bases. Germline CDR1 is SGDLS and CDR2 is YYNGEE. The CDR3 totals 14 residues. Trimming removed 4 bases at V and 2 bases at J, with 13 bases between. Filled out from reference TRBV9 and TRBJ2-7, the complete variable domain reads DSGVTQTPKHLITATGQRVTLRCSPRSGDLSVYWYQQSLDQGLQFLIQYYNGEERAKGNILERFSAQQFPDLHSELNLSSLELGDSALYFCASSTGRSTYEQYFGPGTRLTVT.

CDR3 sequence (DNA): TGTGCCAGCTCGCCAGCGGGAGACTCCTACAATGAGCAGTTCTTC. Amino acids: CASSPAGDSYNEQFF. V usage is TRBV18 and J usage is TRBJ2-1; 8 bases are a match to TRBD2. Trimming removed 6 bases from V and 0 bases from J; junction bases left unmatched: 4. Germline V gene sequence: CDR1 KGHSH, CDR2 LQKENI. The CDR3 contains 15 residues.

The J gene is TRBJ1-1, the V gene TRBV2, with unresolved D. The CDR3 is 13 residues long. The V gene's germline CDR1 is SNHLY and CDR2 FYNNEI. V lost 6 bases to trimming and J lost 5 bases, with 13 bases between them. CDR3 sequence (DNA): TGTGCCAGCAGGGTGCGCAGGTCGACTGAAGCTTTCTTT. This translates into CASRVRRSTEAFF.

The chain links TRBV18 to TRBJ2-3; no definite D call. V was cut by 0 bases and J by 4 bases, with 5 bases left in between. CDR1 is KGHSH, CDR2 LQKENI, per germline. CDR3 length: 13 residues. CDR3 DNA: TGTGCCAGCTCACCACCAGGGTCAGATACGCAGTATTTT. It yields the protein CASSPPGSDTQYF.

This clone has only one observation. The genes are TRBV25-1 and TRBJ1-1; D might be TRBD1 (6 bases). In germline, CDR1 is MGHDK, CDR2 SYGVNS. The CDR3 has 16 amino acids. V was pared by 5 bases and J by 2 bases, with 18 bases between. CDR3 nucleotide sequence: TGTGCCAGCAGTCCTTATGCCGGGACACAAAACACTGAAGCTTTCTTT. It translates to CASSPYAGTQNTEAFF.

Note on this clone: This specimen includes other DNA sequences encoding the same CDR3. The rearrangement uses TRBV6-2 or TRBV6-3 and TRBJ1-2; TRBD1 is a possible D gene (6 bases). The ends were cut back, 4 bases at V and 4 bases at J, with 7 bases in the middle. The germline V gene has CDR1 MNHEY and CDR2 SVGEGT. This CDR3 contains 12 residues. The CDR3 is CASSLQGYGYTF. The DNA of the CDR3 is TGTGCCAGCAGTTTACAGGGCTATGGCTACACCTTC.

The rearrangement joins TRBV11-3 to TRBJ2-1; D not resolved. V was trimmed by 4 bases and J by 0 bases, leaving 10 bases between them. This CDR3 region has 15 residues. The germline V gene has CDR1 SGHNT and CDR2 YENEEA. In DNA form, the CDR3 reads TGTGCCAGCAGCTCTTGGTCGAGCTCCTACAATGAGCAGTTCTTC. This translates into CASSSWSSSYNEQFF.

This sequence joins TRBV11-2 and TRBJ2-3, with unresolved D. Germline values: CDR1 SGHAT, CDR2 FQNNGV. V lost 2 bases to trimming and J lost 6 bases, with 15 bases between them. The CDR3 runs to 15 residues. CDR3 sequence reads: CASSLSTLQRDTQYF. The DNA for the CDR3 is TGTGCCAGCAGCTTAAGCACACTCCAAAGGGATACGCAGTATTTT.